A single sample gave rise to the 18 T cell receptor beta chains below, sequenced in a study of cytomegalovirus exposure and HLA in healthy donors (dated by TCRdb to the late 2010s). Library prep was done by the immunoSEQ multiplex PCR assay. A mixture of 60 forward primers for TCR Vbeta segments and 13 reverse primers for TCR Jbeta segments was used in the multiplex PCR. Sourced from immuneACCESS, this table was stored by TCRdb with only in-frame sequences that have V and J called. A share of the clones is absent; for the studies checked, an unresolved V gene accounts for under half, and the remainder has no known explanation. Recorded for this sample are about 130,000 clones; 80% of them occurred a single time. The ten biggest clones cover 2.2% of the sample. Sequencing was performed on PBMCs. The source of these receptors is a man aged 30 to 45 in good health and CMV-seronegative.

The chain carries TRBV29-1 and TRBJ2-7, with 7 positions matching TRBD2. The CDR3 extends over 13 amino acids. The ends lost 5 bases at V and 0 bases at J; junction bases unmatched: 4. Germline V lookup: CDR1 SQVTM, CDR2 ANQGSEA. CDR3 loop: CSVPGGSSYEQYF. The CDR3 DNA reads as TGCAGCGTTCCCGGCGGGAGCTCCTACGAGCAGTACTTC.

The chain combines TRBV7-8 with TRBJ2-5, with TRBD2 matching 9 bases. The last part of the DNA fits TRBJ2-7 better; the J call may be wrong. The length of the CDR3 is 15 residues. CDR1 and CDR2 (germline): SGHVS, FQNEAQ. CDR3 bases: TGTGCCAGCAGCTTAGCCTACGCGGGAGGGTACGAGCAGTACTTC. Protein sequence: CASSLAYAGGYEQYF.

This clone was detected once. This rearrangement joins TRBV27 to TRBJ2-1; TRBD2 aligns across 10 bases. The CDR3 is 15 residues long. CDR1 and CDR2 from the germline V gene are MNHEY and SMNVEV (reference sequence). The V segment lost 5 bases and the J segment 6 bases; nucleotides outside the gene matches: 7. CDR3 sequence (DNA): TGTGCCAGCAGTCCCTATCTAGCGGGAGTCAATGAGCAGTTCTTC. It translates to CASSPYLAGVNEQFF.

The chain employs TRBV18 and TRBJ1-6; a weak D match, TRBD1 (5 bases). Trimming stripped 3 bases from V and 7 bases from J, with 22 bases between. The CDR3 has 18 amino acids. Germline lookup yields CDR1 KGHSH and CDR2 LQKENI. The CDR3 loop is CASSPVGGYERRNSPLHF. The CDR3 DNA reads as TGTGCCAGCTCACCCGTTGGGGGGTACGAAAGACGGAATTCACCCCTCCACTTT.

This CDR3 is CASNNRGGGSYEQYF. The CDR3 region has the DNA TGTGCCAGCAACAACCGGGGGGGAGGCTCCTACGAGCAGTACTTC. This rearrangement joins TRBV11-2 to TRBJ2-7; 8 nucleotides agree with TRBD2. This CDR3 spans 15 amino acids. Looked up from germline, CDR1 is SGHAT and CDR2 is FQNNGV. V was clipped by 7 bases and J by 0 bases; unmatched bases: 8.

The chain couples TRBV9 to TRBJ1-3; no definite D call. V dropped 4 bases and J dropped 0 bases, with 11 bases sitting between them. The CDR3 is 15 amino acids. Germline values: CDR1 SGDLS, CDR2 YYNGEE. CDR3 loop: CASSLFGNSGNTIYF. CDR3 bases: TGTGCCAGCAGCCTCTTTGGCAACTCTGGAAACACCATATATTTT.

In DNA, the CDR3 is TGTGCCAGCAGTTTCCCGGGACTCAACAATGAGCAGTTCTTC. Its translation: CASSFPGLNNEQFF. This rearrangement joins TRBV27 to TRBJ2-1; possible D gene TRBD2, 6 bases. V was clipped by 3 bases and J by 5 bases, with 11 bases between them. Germline CDR1 and CDR2: MNHEY and SMNVEV (reference sequence). The CDR3 runs to 14 residues.

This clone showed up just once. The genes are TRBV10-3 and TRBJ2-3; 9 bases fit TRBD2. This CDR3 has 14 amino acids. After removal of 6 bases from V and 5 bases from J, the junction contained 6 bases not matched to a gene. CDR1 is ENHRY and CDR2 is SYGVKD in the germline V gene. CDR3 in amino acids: CAIRLQAGGDTQYF. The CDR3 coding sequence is TGTGCCATCAGGCTCCAAGCGGGAGGAGATACGCAGTATTTT.

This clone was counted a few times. CDR3 in amino acids: CASSSRTGTNTEAFF. For the CDR3, the DNA is TGTGCCAGCAGCTCCCGGACAGGGACGAACACTGAAGCTTTCTTT. The V and J genes are TRBV5-5 and TRBJ1-1; TRBD1 matches at 8 bases. After removal of 3 bases from V and 1 base from J, the junction contained 5 bases not matched to a gene. Germline CDR1 is SGHKS and CDR2 is YYEKEE (reference sequence). This CDR3 region has 15 residues.

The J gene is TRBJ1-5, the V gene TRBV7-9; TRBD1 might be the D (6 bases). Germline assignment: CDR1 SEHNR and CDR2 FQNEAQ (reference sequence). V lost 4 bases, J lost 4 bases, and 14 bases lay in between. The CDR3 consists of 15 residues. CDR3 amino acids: CASSSDLDRNQPQHF. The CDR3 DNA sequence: TGTGCCAGCAGCTCGGATTTAGACAGGAATCAGCCCCAGCATTTT.

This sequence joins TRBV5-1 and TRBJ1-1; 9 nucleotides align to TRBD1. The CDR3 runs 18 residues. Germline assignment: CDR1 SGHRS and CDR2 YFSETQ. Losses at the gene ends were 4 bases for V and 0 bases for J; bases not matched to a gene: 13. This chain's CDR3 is CASSLFYDGTGMNTEAFF. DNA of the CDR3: TGCGCCAGCAGCCTCTTCTACGACGGGACAGGGATGAACACTGAAGCTTTCTTT.

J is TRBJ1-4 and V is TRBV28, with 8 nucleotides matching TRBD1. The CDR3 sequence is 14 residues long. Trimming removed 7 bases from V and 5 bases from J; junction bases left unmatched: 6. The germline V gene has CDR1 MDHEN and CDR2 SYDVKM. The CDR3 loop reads CASTLNRGNEKLFF. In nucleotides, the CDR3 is TGTGCCAGCACCCTGAACAGGGGGAATGAAAAACTGTTTTTT.

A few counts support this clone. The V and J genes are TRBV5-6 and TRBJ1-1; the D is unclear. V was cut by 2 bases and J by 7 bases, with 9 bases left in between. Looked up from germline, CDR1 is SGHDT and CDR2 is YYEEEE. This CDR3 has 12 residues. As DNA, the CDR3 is TGTGCCAGCAGCTTCTGGCGAGGTGAAGCTTTCTTT. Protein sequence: CASSFWRGEAFF.

The CDR3 here is CASSEGNTYSNQPQHF. The CDR3 bases are TGTGCCAGCAGTGAAGGTAATACTTATAGCAATCAGCCCCAGCATTTT. The J gene is TRBJ1-5, the V gene TRBV6-1; D gene unclear. V lost 1 base and J lost 0, with 10 bases in between. Germline V lookup: CDR1 MNHNS, CDR2 SASEGT. The CDR3 is 16 residues long.

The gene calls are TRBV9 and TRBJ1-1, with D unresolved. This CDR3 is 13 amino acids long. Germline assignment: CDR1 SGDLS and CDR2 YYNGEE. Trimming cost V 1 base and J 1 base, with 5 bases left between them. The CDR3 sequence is CASSVRRNTEAFF. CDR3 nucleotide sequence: TGTGCCAGCAGCGTACGGAGGAACACTGAAGCTTTCTTT.

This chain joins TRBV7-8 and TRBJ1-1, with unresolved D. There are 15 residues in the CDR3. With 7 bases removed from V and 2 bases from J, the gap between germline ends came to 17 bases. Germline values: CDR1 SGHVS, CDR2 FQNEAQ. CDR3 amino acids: CASIPKPPLNTEAFF. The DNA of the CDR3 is TGTGCCAGCATCCCTAAGCCCCCCTTAAACACTGAAGCTTTCTTT.

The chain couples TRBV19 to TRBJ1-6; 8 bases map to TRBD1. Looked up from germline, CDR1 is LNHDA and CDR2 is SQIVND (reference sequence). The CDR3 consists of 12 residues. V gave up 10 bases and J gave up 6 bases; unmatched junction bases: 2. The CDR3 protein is CATGQGNSPLHF. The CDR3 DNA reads TGTGCCACCGGACAGGGTAATTCACCCCTCCACTTT.

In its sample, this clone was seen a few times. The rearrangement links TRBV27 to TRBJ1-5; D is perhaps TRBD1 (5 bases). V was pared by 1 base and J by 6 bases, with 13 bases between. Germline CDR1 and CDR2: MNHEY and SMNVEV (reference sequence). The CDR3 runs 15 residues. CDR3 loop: CASSLYQGISQPQHF. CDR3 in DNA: TGTGCCAGCAGTTTATATCAGGGAATAAGTCAGCCCCAGCATTTT.